Listed below are T cell receptor beta chains from one sample, sequenced in a study of cytomegalovirus exposure and HLA in healthy donors. Sequenced by immunoSEQ multiplex PCR; TCRdb stores in-frame clones only, minus some. Among tens of thousands of clones listed, 86% were seen once. The sequenced sample consisted of PBMCs. Receptor source: a man aged 30 to 45 in good health and CMV-seropositive. CDR3s include the opening cysteine and the closing phenylalanine or tryptophan. The D gene is left open where the match is weak. The size field is filled for only some rows; it gives once, few, many or a size class.

j_call clone_size d_call v_call cdr3_nt cdr3_aa
TRBJ2-1 . TRBD1 TRBV9 TGTGCCAGCAGCGCCGGGACAGGGGGATTCAATGAGCAGTTCTTC CASSAGTGGFNEQFF
TRBJ2-5 . . TRBV2 TGTGCCAGCAGTTCCGGGCCGCGGGGTCAAGAGACCCAGTACTTC CASSSGPRGQETQYF
TRBJ2-3 . . TRBV27 TGTGCCAGCAGGTCTACCTTGGCGCAGTATTTT CASRSTLAQYF
TRBJ2-3 . . TRBV29-1 TGCAGCGTTGAGTACCAGTTGGTAGATACGCAGTATTTT CSVEYQLVDTQYF
TRBJ2-1 few . TRBV5-5 TGTGCCAGCAGCCTAAACCAAATCAGGCGATACAATGAGCAGTTCTTC CASSLNQIRRYNEQFF
TRBJ2-1 . . TRBV27 TGTGCCAGTTCGACTAGAGTGCCCAATGAGCAGTTCTTC CASSTRVPNEQFF
TRBJ2-5 . TRBD2 TRBV14 TGTGCCAGCAGCCAACGGGGACTAGCGGGAGTTGAGACCCAGTACTTC CASSQRGLAGVETQYF
TRBJ2-1 once TRBD2 TRBV5-1 TGCGCCAGCAGCTTCATTGGCGGGGGTTACAATGAGCAGTTCTTC CASSFIGGGYNEQFF
TRBJ2-5 once TRBD2 TRBV5-1 TGCGCCAGCAGCTTGGGCCCGACCGCGGGGGGGCGCAGGGAGACCCAGTACTTC CASSLGPTAGGRRETQYF
TRBJ2-1 . . TRBV27 TGTGCCAGCAGTTTTTTTTCCCTGGCTAGCGTTTCTGAGCAGTTCTTC CASSFFSLASVSEQFF
TRBJ2-1 . . TRBV7-9 TGTGCCAGCAGCCAAAACGATTGGACAGACGATTACAATGAGCAGTTCTTC CASSQNDWTDDYNEQFF
TRBJ2-7 . TRBD1 TRBV5-1 TGCGCCAGCAGCTTACCGGGACAGGGGCCCTGGGACTACGAGCAGTACTTC CASSLPGQGPWDYEQYF
TRBJ2-2 . . TRBV19 TGTGCCCTTCGAACGGGGAACACCGGGGAGCTGTTTTTT CALRTGNTGELFF
TRBJ2-1 . . TRBV19 TGTGCCAGTAGGGTTCCGAGGGGGATTTACAATGAGCAGTTCTTC CASRVPRGIYNEQFF
TRBJ1-2 . TRBD1 TRBV6-5 TGTGCCAGCACTCCTTGGGGCAGGGGGAACTATGGCTACACCTTC CASTPWGRGNYGYTF
TRBJ2-3 . TRBD2 TRBV6-8 TGTGCCAGCAGCCCTCGGGGAGGGAGGGCGGGCACAGATACGCAGTATTTT CASSPRGGRAGTDTQYF
TRBJ2-7 . . TRBV2 TGTGCCAGCAGTCAAGGATACGAGCAGTACTTC CASSQGYEQYF
TRBJ2-7 . . TRBV10-1 TGCGCCAGCAGCGTACAGGGATCCTACGAGCAGTACTTC CASSVQGSYEQYF
TRBJ2-7 . TRBD1 TRBV27 TGTGTCAGCAGTTTTGGGACAGGGATCTCCTACGAGCAGTACTTC CVSSFGTGISYEQYF
TRBJ2-1 once . TRBV7-2 TGTGCCAGCAGCTTAGATGGCGGATCCTACAATGAGCAGTTCTTC CASSLDGGSYNEQFF
TRBJ1-1 few . TRBV6-1 TGTGCCAGCAGTCGTCCAGGGGTCACTGAAGCTTTCTTT CASSRPGVTEAFF
TRBJ2-2 . TRBD2 TRBV7-9 TGTGCCAGCGGGAGGGCGGGAGAGAGGACCGGGGAGCTGTTTTTT CASGRAGERTGELFF
TRBJ2-7 . TRBD1 TRBV18 TGTGCCAGCTCACCAGGGACAGGCAGCTCCTACGAGCAGTACTTC CASSPGTGSSYEQYF
TRBJ2-7 . TRBD2 TRBV10-3 TGTGCCATCAGTGGCTCAACTAGCGGGATCTACGAGCAGTACTTC CAISGSTSGIYEQYF
TRBJ2-7 once . TRBV6-5 TGTGCCAGCAGTTACTTCGGGCAGGGCCACGAGCAGTACTTC CASSYFGQGHEQYF
TRBJ2-3 . TRBD1 TRBV5-1 TGCGCCAGCAGCCCCGACAGGGGGGGAAGCACAGATACGCAGTATTTT CASSPDRGGSTDTQYF
TRBJ1-2 once . TRBV2 TGTGCCAGCAGTGAAGCCGGGAATGGCTACACCTTC CASSEAGNGYTF
TRBJ2-4 . TRBD2 TRBV7-9 TGTGCCAGCAGCAAAGGGACTAGCGGGAGTTTTAATGACATTCAGTACTTC CASSKGTSGSFNDIQYF
TRBJ2-1 few . TRBV10-1 TGCGCCAGCAGTGATCGGGGTGTGCATGAGCAGTTCTTC CASSDRGVHEQFF
TRBJ1-2 few TRBD1 TRBV5-1 TGCGCCAGCAGCAACGACAGGGGGCGCGACTATGGCTACACCTTC CASSNDRGRDYGYTF
TRBJ2-7 . . TRBV6-5 TGTGCCAGCAGTTACTCCGGGGGGCTCGAGCAGTACTTC CASSYSGGLEQYF
TRBJ2-7 . TRBD1 TRBV14 TGTGCCAGCAGTCACCGGGTGACAGGGCGGGTTGGCGAGCAGTACTTC CASSHRVTGRVGEQYF
TRBJ2-3 . . TRBV5-1 TGCGCCACCGCTATTGGGAGACTCAACGAAAAGTATTTT CATAIGRLNEKYF
TRBJ1-1 . . TRBV7-7 TGTGCTAGCAGCTTACAGAACACTGAAGCTTTCTTT CASSLQNTEAFF
TRBJ2-7 once . TRBV28 TGTGCCAGCAGTCCACAGTCAACCTACGAGCAGTACTTC CASSPQSTYEQYF
TRBJ2-2 . . TRBV19 TGTGCCAGTAGTGCCCAGGGGATCAGGCGCCGGGAGCTGTTTTTT CASSAQGIRRRELFF
TRBJ2-1 once . TRBV5-4 TGTGCCAGCAGCGCCTTTGGGCGCCTTGAGCAGTTCTTC CASSAFGRLEQFF
TRBJ1-5 once TRBD1 TRBV4-2 TGTGCCAGCAGCCAATTTTCGGGACAGGGCAATCAGCCCCAGCATTTT CASSQFSGQGNQPQHF
TRBJ2-1 . TRBD1 TRBV6-6 TGTGCCAGCAGTTATACCGGGACAGGGGGGAATGAGCAGTTCTTC CASSYTGTGGNEQFF